These T cell receptor beta chains were read from a single sample in a study of blood T cells in healthy people across ages. TCRdb passed the 5' RACE reads through MiXCR, listing each CDR3 protein once. The sample lists some 1,500,000 distinct CDR3 sequences, roughly 43% occurring once. The specimen sequenced was blood. These receptors were taken from a woman under 30 in good health. CDR3s include the opening cysteine and the closing phenylalanine or tryptophan. D genes are given only for firm matches. Clone sizes are given selectively: once, few, many, or a class where the clone is expanded.

clone size	V gene	J gene	D gene	CDR3 DNA	CDR3 protein
few	TRBV20-1	TRBJ2-1	TRBD2	TGCAGTGCTAGACTTAGCGGGAGTGGTTACAATGAGCAGTTCTTC	CSARLSGSGYNEQFF
-	TRBV12-3/TRBV12-4	TRBJ1-1	-	TGTGCCAGCAGTTTCTCCGGGACGGCGAACACTGAAGCTTTCTTT	CASSFSGTANTEAFF
-	TRBV16	TRBJ2-5	TRBD1	TGTGCCAGCAGCCACGTACAGGGGAGTGGTGAGCAGTACTTC	CASSHVQGSGEQYF
few	TRBV18	TRBJ1-1	TRBD1	TGTGCCAGCTCACCTGCGGGACAGATGAACACTGAAGCTTTCTTT	CASSPAGQMNTEAFF
few	TRBV5-1	TRBJ2-3	TRBD1	TGCGCCAGCAGCGGTTCAGGGGGATTTTTCACAGATACGCAGTATTTT	CASSGSGGFFTDTQYF
-	TRBV29-1	TRBJ1-5	-	TGCAGCGCTGCTTGGGGTACGGGGCAGCCCCAGCATTTT	CSAAWGTGQPQHF
-	TRBV5-6	TRBJ2-3	-	TGTGCCAGCAGCCTAGGGAAGAAGGCAGATACGCAGTATTTT	CASSLGKKADTQYF
-	TRBV7-9	TRBJ1-1	TRBD1	TGTGCCAGCAGCTACTGGACAGGGAAGCCTGAAGCTTTCTTT	CASSYWTGKPEAFF
few	TRBV20-1	TRBJ2-1	-	TGCAGTGCTCAGTACAATGAGCAGTTCTTC	CSAQYNEQFF
-	TRBV12-3/TRBV12-4	TRBJ1-2	TRBD1	TGTGCCAGCAGTTGCGGACAGGGTGAGGGCTACACCTTC	CASSCGQGEGYTF
few	TRBV2	TRBJ2-4	-	TGTGCCAGCAGTGAACGGGCGTACATAAACATTCAGTACTTC	CASSERAYINIQYF
-	TRBV3-1	TRBJ2-3	TRBD2	TGTGCCAGCAGCCAAGAGGCTAGCGGGAGGGCAGGGGCAGATACGCAGTATTTT	CASSQEASGRAGADTQYF
-	TRBV5-1	TRBJ2-6	-	TGCGCCAGCAGCCATAGGATTCAGGCCTCTGGGGCCAACGTCCTGACTTTC	CASSHRIQASGANVLTF
-	TRBV30	TRBJ2-1	TRBD2	TGTGCCTGGACTAGCGGGGGGGCTGGTGAGCAGTTCTTC	CAWTSGGAGEQFF
-	TRBV20-1	TRBJ2-4	TRBD2	TGCAGTGCTAGTCACCAAGGACTAGCCATTCAGTACTTC	CSASHQGLAIQYF
-	TRBV4-2	TRBJ2-3	-	TGTGCCAGCAGCCAAGATGGACGGTTCACAGATACGCAGTATTTT	CASSQDGRFTDTQYF
-	TRBV11-2	TRBJ2-1	-	TGTGCCAGCAGCTTAGTAGGGGGGGACAGGGAGCAGTTCTTC	CASSLVGGDREQFF
-	TRBV9	TRBJ1-5	TRBD1	TGTGCCAGCAGCGTGACAGGGGATAGCAATCAGCCCCAGCATTTT	CASSVTGDSNQPQHF
-	TRBV7-8	TRBJ1-3	TRBD1	TGTGCCAGCAGCCCACAGGGGTTTGCTGGAAACACCATATATTTT	CASSPQGFAGNTIYF
-	TRBV7-9	TRBJ2-5	TRBD2	TGTGCCAGCAGCTTCCCAAAACGCGCGACTAGCGGACAAGAGACCCAGTACTTC	CASSFPKRATSGQETQYF
many	TRBV7-2	TRBJ2-3	-	TGTGCCAGCAGCGCCTCTGATCCCCTGAATACGCAGTATTTT	CASSASDPLNTQYF
-	TRBV10-3	TRBJ1-5	TRBD1	TGTGCCATCAGTCAGACAGGGGCGGACCAGCCCCAGCATTTT	CAISQTGADQPQHF
-	TRBV15	TRBJ2-1	-	TGTGCCACCAGCAGAGAGCAATCCTACAATGAGCAGTTCTTC	CATSREQSYNEQFF
few	TRBV3-1	TRBJ2-4	TRBD2	TGTGCCAGCAGCCAAGTAGCGGGGAGGGCCAAAAACATTCAGTACTTC	CASSQVAGRAKNIQYF
few	TRBV29-1	TRBJ1-2	TRBD1	TGCAGCGTCCTGACAGGGACTGAGATCTATGGCTACACCTTC	CSVLTGTEIYGYTF
-	TRBV5-5	TRBJ2-7	TRBD1	TGTGCCAGCAGCTTGGCCTACGGGACAGGGGTCTACGAGCAGTACTTC	CASSLAYGTGVYEQYF
-	TRBV7-9	TRBJ2-1	TRBD1	TGTGCCAGCAGCTGGAGGACAGGTGAGCAGTTCTTC	CASSWRTGEQFF
-	TRBV12-3/TRBV12-4	TRBJ1-6	-	TGTGCCAGCAGTTTTGCGGATGCGCGTTCACCCCTCCACTTT	CASSFADARSPLHF
-	TRBV14	TRBJ2-3	TRBD1	TGTGCCAGCAGCGGGCTCGTCGGGACAGGGCCTTTCACAGATACGCGGTATTTT	CASSGLVGTGPFTDTRYF
-	TRBV20-1	TRBJ2-2	-	TGCAGTGCTAGCCGGGGGACGAACACCGGGGAGCTGTTTTTT	CSASRGTNTGELFF
-	TRBV28	TRBJ2-1	-	TGTGCCAGCAGTACCAGGGTAAGCGATGAGCAGTTCTTC	CASSTRVSDEQFF
-	TRBV30	TRBJ1-1	-	TGTGCCTGGAGTGACCGGGCCTTGGGCACTGAAGCTTTCTTT	CAWSDRALGTEAFF
-	TRBV30	TRBJ2-3	-	TGTGCCTGCGGAAGGGGTCTAGATACGCAGTATTTT	CACGRGLDTQYF
-	TRBV29-1	TRBJ1-1	TRBD1	TGCAGCGTTGGTCAGGGGGGTACGGCGAACACGGAAGCTTTCTTT	CSVGQGGTANTEAFF
-	TRBV2	TRBJ1-6	-	TGTGCCAGCAGTGGGCAGACCTATAATTCACCCCTCCACTTT	CASSGQTYNSPLHF
-	TRBV7-3	TRBJ2-2	TRBD2	TGTGCCAGCAGCCCGAGTCTAGCGGCCGTCACCGGGGAGCTGTTTTTT	CASSPSLAAVTGELFF
few	TRBV20-1	TRBJ2-7	-	TGCAGTGCTAGAGATTCGGGGGTCTCCTACGAGCAGTACTTC	CSARDSGVSYEQYF
-	TRBV7-8	TRBJ2-5	-	TGTGCCAGCAGCATCAGCTTCCAAGAGACCCAGTACTTC	CASSISFQETQYF
-	TRBV20-1	TRBJ2-1	-	TGCAGTGCTAGAGATCCTGGCAGGATCGACAATGAGCAGTTCTTC	CSARDPGRIDNEQFF